This T cell receptor beta chain originates from a study of OX40 agonist ivuxolimab in advanced cancers. Clones were read by immunoSEQ multiplex PCR, and TCRdb kept only the in-frame ones, dropping some. The table shows around 79,000 clones, with 92% occurring only once. CDR1 SGHVS and CDR2 FNYEAQ come from the germline V gene. This CDR3 spans 17 amino acids. This TCR was sampled from an adult with an advanced solid tumor such as melanoma, head and neck, liver or kidney cancer. V gene TRBV7-6 combines with J gene TRBJ2-5; TRBD1 might be the D (6 bases). The assigned J gene may be wrong: the sequence end matches TRBJ2-7 better. Sequences were derived from CD4+ or CD8+ T cells sorted from blood, sampled in a trial of the OX40 agonist ivuxolimab. The CDR3: CASSSPSLRGPPYEQYF. In nucleotides, the CDR3 is TGTGCCAGCAGCTCCCCTAGCCTCAGGGGACCTCCTTACGAGCAGTACTTC.